The entry below describes one T cell receptor (beta chain). The antigen it binds to is not known. Per-base quality was not reported, and no clone a single base away is much larger than it. The roughly 39 donors, aged about 6 to 95 years, were systemically healthy Caucasian individuals from Russia. Each donor gave about 9.7 milliliters of peripheral blood, drawn into EDTA-treated Vacutainer tubes. Ficoll-Paque density-gradient centrifugation was used to isolate PBMCs, with at least 6 million obtained per sample. Total RNA, at least 6 micrograms per sample, was extracted from PBMCs with Trizol reagent. For every donor, flow cytometry on a PBMC aliquot measured the percentage of naive CD45RAhigh/CD27high T cells. These data are taken from a study of blood T cells in healthy people across ages (dated by TCRdb to about 2015). Notes on the research overall: In model experiments, template switching captured about one uniquely barcoded TCR beta cDNA molecule for every two T cells. Donors were grouped into four age groups: young (average approximately 15 years), middle-aged (about 38), aged (around 60) and long-lived (around 80). To avoid experimental bias, donors of different ages were distributed randomly across sequencing lanes. To track age-related changes in TCR beta repertoire diversity, the study relied on deep sequencing normalized with unique cDNA molecular identifiers. Using the same blood draw, the study looked at two additional independent replicas of 1 million unique cDNA reads for two donors, one aged 18 to 29 and the other aged 80 or older.

General findings and caveats noted by the study authors: Because donor CMV infection status was unknown, age-related changes in expanded clonotypes were potentially confounded. Conclusive comparison of naive and antigen-experienced compartments was prevented by the profiling of bulk unsorted PBMCs. There was a strong correlation between observed TCR beta diversity and the percentage of naive T cells measured by flow cytometry. Estimates of total diversity based on one million sequenced T cells were regarded as lower bounds and as underestimates. Compared with the aged group, the long-lived group had more naive CD4+ T cells, fewer expanded clones and increased TCR diversity, a pattern suggesting age selection. As age increased, observed TCR beta diversity per million T cells dropped in a roughly linear way, and a significant reduction was already evident by age about 40.

The library was obtained by 5' RACE. The instrument was an Illumina HiSeq 2500. The second PCR ran for roughly 7 to 12 cycles and used a J-beta primer mix along with a sample-barcoded 5' primer. A unique molecular identifier was introduced onto each TCR beta cDNA molecule by a template-switch 5' adaptor carrying 12 random nucleotides. At least 3 million CDR3-containing paired-end reads were obtained from each sample. First-strand cDNA was synthesized from all RNA with the Mint cDNA synthesis kit, primed by a TRBC-specific oligonucleotide. After uracil-DNA glycosylase treatment, a first 18-cycle PCR used universal primers M1SS and BC2_uni_R on all cDNA. In the source study's methods: For normalization, 1 million high-quality reads were randomly selected from each sample, with every read carrying a distinct molecular identifier. Instead of being binned into consensus sequences, reads with shared molecular identifiers were discarded. MiTCR, with a Q25 quality threshold and the strictest error-elimination algorithm, was used for CDR3 identification, clonotype clustering and error correction. Lower-bound total TCR beta diversity was estimated with a nonparametric unseen species model using Euler transformation. TCRdb reprocessing: public reads trimmed at Q25 with fastp, clones called with MiXCR, in-frame beta chains kept. Rows merge per CDR3 protein into single entries with the most common DNA and genes. For this entry, the V and J calls and clone size follow TCRdb and not the study's own pipeline. The sample table lists a few hundred thousand distinct CDR3 sequences, approximately 52% of them with a count of one. The ten top clones hold around 53% of the sample.

The sample was blood. This clonotype was sampled from a man aged 60 to 69 in good health.

The DNA is TGTGCCAGCAGTTTGGCAGGGAGCTCCTATAATTCACCCCTCCACTTT. Its protein product is CASSLAGSSYNSPLHF. The V and J segments used are TRBV28 and TRBJ1-6; matching of 5 bases hints at TRBD1 as the D gene. Deletion took 3 bases off V and 0 bases off J, with a span of 9 bases between the germline ends. The CDR3, from cysteine to phenylalanine, totals 16 residues. Only the CDR3 DNA is retained, 48 bases long and in frame from the first base. CDR1 and CDR2 were assigned from the germline V gene as MDHEN and SYDVKM.